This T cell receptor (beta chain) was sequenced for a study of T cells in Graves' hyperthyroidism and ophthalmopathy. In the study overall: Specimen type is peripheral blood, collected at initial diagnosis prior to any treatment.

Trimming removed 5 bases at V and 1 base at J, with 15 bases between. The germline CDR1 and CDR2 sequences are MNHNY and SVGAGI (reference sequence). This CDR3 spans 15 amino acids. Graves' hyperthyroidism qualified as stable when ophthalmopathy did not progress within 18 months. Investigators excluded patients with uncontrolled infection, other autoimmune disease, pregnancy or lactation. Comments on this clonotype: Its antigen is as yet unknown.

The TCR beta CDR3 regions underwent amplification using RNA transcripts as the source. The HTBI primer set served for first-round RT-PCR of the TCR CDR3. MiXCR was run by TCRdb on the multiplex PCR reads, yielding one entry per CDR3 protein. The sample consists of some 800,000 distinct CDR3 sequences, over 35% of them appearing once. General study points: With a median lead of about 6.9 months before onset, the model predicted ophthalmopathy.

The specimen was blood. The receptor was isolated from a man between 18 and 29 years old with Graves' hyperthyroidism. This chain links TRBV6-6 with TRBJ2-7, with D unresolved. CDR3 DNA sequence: TGTGCCAGCAGTGAAGGTCCGGTTGAATCCTACGAGCAGTACTTC. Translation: CASSEGPVESYEQYF.